In this sample, the clone carrying this T cell receptor (beta chain) turned up a few times. No antigen is known for it. The data stem from a study of T-cell reconstitution after alpha-beta-depleted transplantation in children. Unique molecular identifiers were used in preparing the TCRbeta library. TCRdb itself ran the PCR reads through MiXCR, one entry per CDR3 protein. The data show around 45,000 distinct CDR3 sequences, under 60% seen once. The study, taken as a whole, reports: At the one-year point after transplant, T-cell counts and TCRbeta diversity were found to come mostly from T cells that had been newly produced. Some patients showed high day-60 TCRbeta diversity, which derived from surviving recipient T cells and thymic progenitors. Alpha-beta T cells about two months after transplant reportedly derived from several hundred expanded graft clones.

Between the trimmed V and J ends, which lost 6 bases and 0 bases, there was a span of 12 bases. The CDR3 covers 15 residues. Germline V gene data show CDR1 as ENHRY and CDR2 as SYGVKD. The sequences come from peripheral blood, collected before TCRalphabeta/CD19-depleted stem cell transplant. This clonotype originated in a boy under three years old with SCID, due to receive a stem cell transplant. V and J are TRBV10-3 and TRBJ1-5; perhaps TRBD1 as D (6 bases). CDR3 nucleotide sequence: TGTGCCATCAGCCAAGACAGGTATAGCAATCAGCCCCAGCATTTT. Amino acid sequence: CAISQDRYSNQPQHF.